These T cell receptor beta chains were read from a single sample in a study of blood T cell repertoires in COVID-19. Data came from immunoSEQ multiplex PCR; TCRdb stores just in-frame clones and leaves some out. The table includes 95,000 to 110,000 clones, approximately 88% detected once. Sequencing used peripheral blood. Receptors originate from a human donor in a cohort sampled during active COVID-19. CDR3s include the opening cysteine and the closing phenylalanine or tryptophan. Each record gives: clone size, V gene, D gene, J gene, CDR3 protein, CDR3 DNA. D genes are given only for firm matches. The size entry is marked missing in some rows and otherwise reads once, few, many or a size class.

-	TRBV4-1	TRBD2	TRBJ2-1	CASSPTSLGGREQFF	TGCGCCAGCAGCCCGACTAGCTTGGGAGGGCGGGAGCAGTTCTTC
-	TRBV2	TRBD2	TRBJ2-7	CASRRLAGDYEQYF	TGTGCCAGCAGAAGACTAGCGGGAGACTACGAGCAGTACTTC
-	TRBV3-1/TRBV3-2	TRBD1	TRBJ1-1	CASSQGLGDSKAFF	TGTGCCAGCAGCCAGGGTTTAGGGGACAGTAAAGCTTTCTTT
-	TRBV6-2/TRBV6-3	TRBD1	TRBJ2-4	CASSPTDRGIREDIQYF	TGTGCCAGCAGCCCAACGGACAGGGGCATTCGGGAAGACATTCAGTACTTC
-	TRBV5-1	-	TRBJ2-2	CASSLDGRSNTGELFF	TGCGCCAGCAGCTTGGATGGCCGCTCGAACACCGGGGAGCTGTTTTTT
once	TRBV27	TRBD1	TRBJ1-2	CASSATGTLFYGYTF	TGTGCCAGCAGTGCGACAGGGACTCTCTTCTATGGCTACACCTTC
-	TRBV10-3	-	TRBJ1-1	CAISESWENEAFF	TGTGCCATCAGTGAGTCGTGGGAGAATGAAGCTTTCTTT
-	TRBV6-6	-	TRBJ1-4	CASSPLGGQEKLFF	TGTGCCAGCAGCCCCCTTGGGGGCCAAGAAAAACTGTTTTTT
-	TRBV7-9	TRBD1	TRBJ1-1	CASSFPGQGSAEAFF	TGTGCCAGCAGCTTCCCGGGACAGGGGAGCGCTGAAGCTTTCTTT
-	TRBV7-2	TRBD1	TRBJ2-5	CASSLNPGQGTAETQYF	TGTGCCAGCAGCTTAAACCCGGGACAGGGAACGGCAGAGACCCAGTACTTC
-	TRBV5-4	-	TRBJ2-2	CASSYRENTGELFF	TGTGCCAGCAGTTACAGGGAGAACACCGGGGAGCTGTTTTTT
-	TRBV6-5	-	TRBJ2-7	CASGQERQYEQYF	TGTGCCAGCGGTCAGGAAAGACAGTACGAGCAGTACTTC
-	TRBV6-1	TRBD1	TRBJ2-5	CASSALQAGGGEKWETQYF	TGTGCCAGCAGTGCCCTCCAGGCAGGGGGCGGTGAAAAGTGGGAGACCCAGTACTTC
-	TRBV5-1	-	TRBJ2-3	CASSPPANTDTQYF	TGCGCCAGCAGCCCCCCCGCGAACACAGATACGCAGTATTTT
-	TRBV5-1	TRBD1	TRBJ1-1	CASSGQGSTEAFF	TGCGCCAGCAGTGGACAGGGGTCGACTGAAGCTTTCTTT
-	TRBV27	-	TRBJ2-7	CASTNPGVETDSYEQYF	TGTGCCAGCACAAACCCAGGGGTGGAAACGGACTCCTACGAGCAGTACTTC
-	TRBV9	TRBD2	TRBJ2-2	CASSVAPSGRAGFSGELFF	TGTGCCAGCAGCGTAGCTCCTAGCGGGAGGGCCGGTTTTAGCGGGGAGCTGTTTTTT
-	TRBV5-4	-	TRBJ2-7	CASSPSATYEQYF	TGTGCCAGCAGCCCTAGCGCTACCTACGAGCAGTACTTC
-	TRBV10-3	-	TRBJ2-7	CAISELSGASYEQYF	TGTGCCATCAGTGAGTTATCAGGGGCTTCCTACGAGCAGTACTTC